This passage covers 20 T cell receptor beta chains from one sample sequenced in a study of immune evolution from preneoplasia to lung adenocarcinoma. Clones were read by immunoSEQ multiplex PCR, and TCRdb kept only the in-frame ones, dropping some. This table holds roughly 4,500 clones, 88% found once. Sample: FFPE lung adenocarcinoma in situ tissue. These receptors came from a person aged 55-80 years with lung adenocarcinoma.

As concerns this clone: Sequence at one end of the junction differs from germline and may be a read error. This chain joins TRBV28 and TRBJ2-7, with D possibly TRBD1 on 5 matching bases. Germline CDR1 is MDHEN and CDR2 is SYDVKM. The CDR3 sequence is 11 residues long. CDR3 nucleotides: TGTGCCAGCAGTTCCCTTGGACAAGGGGCGTTC. Translated, it gives CASSSLGQGAF.

The rearrangement joins TRBV7-9 to TRBJ2-7; tentatively, D is TRBD1 (5 bases). There are 15 residues in the CDR3. V lost 0 bases, J lost 9 bases, and 18 bases lay in between. CDR1 SEHNR and CDR2 FQNEAQ come from the germline V gene (reference sequence). This chain's CDR3 is CASSLAQAGPFGQYF. In nucleotides, the CDR3 is TGTGCCAGCAGCTTAGCGCAAGCAGGGCCCTTCGGGCAGTACTTC.

The chain employs TRBV7-2 and TRBJ1-2; possibly TRBD1 for D (6 bases). The germline V and J ends were trimmed by 1 base and 7 bases, with 13 bases remaining between them. The germline V gene encodes CDR1 SGHTA and CDR2 FQGNSA. The CDR3 runs to 14 residues. In DNA, the CDR3 is TGTGCCAGCAGCTTAGGGTCTAAGGGGGGTGGCTACACCTTC. Its translation is CASSLGSKGGGYTF.

The J gene is TRBJ2-5, the V gene TRBV4-2; weak D call: TRBD1 (5 bases). The CDR3 has 15 residues. V lost 3 bases to trimming and J lost 1 base, with 12 bases between them. Germline V CDR1 and CDR2: LGHNA, YNFKEQ. The CDR3: CASSHYTGPQETQYF. CDR3 coding DNA: TGTGCCAGCAGCCACTATACAGGACCCCAAGAGACCCAGTACTTC.

This sequence joins TRBV7-9 and TRBJ2-3; D perhaps matches TRBD2 (6 bases). Trimming pared 1 base from V and 2 bases from J, leaving 16 bases between. Germline assignment: CDR1 SEHNR and CDR2 FQNEAQ (reference sequence). The CDR3 runs 17 residues. This CDR3 is CASSLGVGGANTDTQYF. CDR3 DNA: TGTGCCAGCAGCTTAGGGGTCGGAGGGGCGAACACAGATACGCAGTATTTT.

V usage is TRBV15 and J usage is TRBJ1-1; D gene unclear. Germline values: CDR1 LNHNV, CDR2 YYDKDF (reference sequence). The CDR3 runs to 13 residues. V was shortened by 8 bases and J by 3 bases, with 13 bases between the two germline ends. The CDR3 DNA follows: TGTGCCACCTCCCGGACGGCGTACACTGAAGCTTTCTTT. Amino acid sequence: CATSRTAYTEAFF.

V gene TRBV30 combines with J gene TRBJ2-1; TRBD2 agrees at 12 bases. This CDR3 is 15 amino acids long. The junction had 8 bases not matched to a gene; V was cut back by 4 bases and J by 7 bases. Germline CDR1 reads GTSNPN; CDR2 reads SVGIG (reference sequence). CDR3 sequence: CAWNWGLAGGNEQFF. Here the CDR3 DNA reads TGTGCCTGGAATTGGGGGCTAGCGGGGGGGAATGAGCAGTTCTTC.

This rearrangement joins TRBV6-1 to TRBJ2-5, with TRBD2 as a possible D gene (5 bases). Per the germline V gene, CDR1 is MNHNS and CDR2 is SASEGT. Trimming removed 7 bases from V and 5 bases from J, with 14 bases in between. The length of the CDR3 is 13 residues. DNA for the CDR3: TGTGCCAGCACTGGTGAGAGGGTCGAGACCCAGTACTTC. Translation gives CASTGERVETQYF.

The chain is built from TRBV9 and TRBJ2-7; 7 nucleotides agree with TRBD2. Germline V gene lookup returns CDR1 SGDLS and CDR2 YYNGEE. The CDR3 spans 13 residues. The ends lost 4 bases at V and 6 bases at J; junction bases unmatched: 7. CDR3 region: CASSPRGGVEQYF. The CDR3 region has the DNA TGTGCCAGCAGCCCCCGGGGAGGGGTCGAGCAGTACTTC.

The chain links TRBV30 to TRBJ2-5; possible D gene TRBD2, 5 bases. CDR1 is GTSNPN, CDR2 SVGIG, per germline (reference sequence). The CDR3 loop spans 13 amino acids. V lost 4 bases and J lost 5, with 14 bases in between. The CDR3 DNA reads as TGTGCCTGGACAAGGGAGTATCCGGAGACCCAGTACTTC. Encoded protein: CAWTREYPETQYF.

In this sample, this clone turned up a few times. This CDR3 reads CASSPSTGYADTQYF. CDR3 bases: TGTGCCAGCAGCCCATCGACAGGATACGCAGATACGCAGTATTTT. The genes are TRBV5-4 and TRBJ2-3; D might be TRBD1 (6 bases). Trimming pared 4 bases from V and 4 bases from J, leaving 16 bases between. There are 15 residues in the CDR3. Germline loops: CDR1 SGHNT, CDR2 YYREEE (reference sequence).

J is TRBJ2-3 and V is TRBV9, with 8 bases that match TRBD1. Trimming removed 3 bases from V and 0 bases from J; junction bases left unmatched: 6. The CDR3 spans 16 residues. Germline V gene lookup returns CDR1 SGDLS and CDR2 YYNGEE. The CDR3 sequence is CASSAGQGYSTDTQYF. CDR3 DNA: TGTGCCAGCAGCGCCGGACAGGGATATAGCACAGATACGCAGTATTTT.

V usage is TRBV11-2 and J usage is TRBJ2-2; 9 nucleotides agree with TRBD1. The V segment lost 5 bases and the J segment 5 bases; nucleotides outside the gene matches: 6. CDR1 is SGHAT, CDR2 FQNNGV, per germline. The CDR3 consists of 15 residues. The chain's CDR3 is CASSTPGQGTGELFF. CDR3 sequence (DNA): TGTGCCAGCAGCACCCCGGGACAGGGTACCGGGGAGCTGTTTTTT.

This clone occurred once. This sequence joins TRBV7-3 and TRBJ2-5; tentatively, D is TRBD2 (6 bases). This CDR3 has 15 residues. V lost 5 bases, J lost 1 base, and 14 bases lay in between. Per germline, CDR1 SGHTA and CDR2 FQGTGA. CDR3: CASSPRGGRQETQYF. DNA for the CDR3: TGTGCCAGCAGCCCGCGGGGCGGACGCCAAGAGACCCAGTACTTC.

The V gene is TRBV4-1, the J gene TRBJ2-1; 10 nucleotides agree with TRBD1. Germline CDR1 and CDR2: MGHRA and YSYEKL. Germline trimming cut 5 bases from V and 3 bases from J; bases unmatched to any gene: 10. The CDR3 consists of 17 residues. The CDR3 protein is CASSSPGRDRGYNEQFF. CDR3 in DNA: TGCGCCAGCAGCTCCCCGGGTAGGGACAGGGGCTACAATGAGCAGTTCTTC.

The chain uses TRBV4-1 and TRBJ2-3; 8 nucleotides align to TRBD2. With V trimmed by 1 base and J by 1 base, 4 bases remained unmatched. The CDR3 is 16 residues long. The germline CDR1 and CDR2 sequences are MGHRA and YSYEKL. The CDR3 DNA is TGCGCCAGCAGCCAAGGAACGGGGGGGGGCACAGATACGCAGTATTTT. This sequence encodes CASSQGTGGGTDTQYF.

As regards this clone: Other nucleotide sequences from this sample produce the same CDR3. The rearrangement uses TRBV19 and TRBJ2-2, with D possibly being TRBD2 (5 bases). CDR1 is LNHDA, CDR2 SQIVND, per germline (reference sequence). The CDR3 is made up of 14 amino acids. Between the trimmed V and J ends, which lost 8 bases and 2 bases, there was a span of 12 bases. Here the CDR3 DNA reads TGTGCCAGTTCTCGGGATGGAAACACCGGGGAGCTGTTTTTT. This gives the protein CASSRDGNTGELFF.

The V call is TRBV19, the J call TRBJ2-1, with D possibly TRBD1 on 6 matching bases. The germline V gene has CDR1 LNHDA and CDR2 SQIVND (reference sequence). The CDR3 has 15 residues. V lost 5 bases, J lost 7 bases, and 18 bases lay in between. CDR3 loop: CASSFRDTNGNEQFF. The DNA of the CDR3 is TGTGCCAGTAGTTTCCGGGACACGAACGGGAATGAGCAGTTCTTC.

This sequence joins TRBV5-6 and TRBJ1-5; D unclear. V was shortened by 1 base and J by 4 bases, with 3 bases between the two germline ends. The CDR3 sequence is 12 residues long. Germline CDR1 is SGHDT and CDR2 is YYEEEE. CDR3 bases: TGTGCCAGCAGCTTGTATAATCAGCCCCAGCATTTT. Translated: CASSLYNQPQHF.

The chain combines TRBV7-3 with TRBJ2-2; no reliable D call. The germline V gene has CDR1 SGHTA and CDR2 FQGTGA. V was pared by 5 bases and J by 5 bases, with 12 bases between. This CDR3 has 14 residues. In nucleotides, the CDR3 is TGTGCCAGCAGCGCCAACCCTGGAACCGGGGAGCTGTTTTTT. This sequence encodes CASSANPGTGELFF.